This TCR beta chain was observed in a study of T cells in Graves' hyperthyroidism and ophthalmopathy (dated by TCRdb to 2018 to 2020). About the study as a whole: Peripheral blood was sampled at the time of initial diagnosis, prior to any treatment. In about 6 Graves' hyperthyroidism patients, the study also compared T-cell repertoires from thyroid tissue with T-cell repertoires from blood. The 90 to 100 discovery patients were randomly split 7:3 into training and test sets. Once sampling was done, hyperthyroidism patients were given methimazole at a starting dose of 30 mg daily, whereas ophthalmopathy patients were given high-dose intravenous methylprednisolone. TCR Vbeta CDR3 sequencing of approximately 140 peripheral blood samples (43 ophthalmopathy, roughly 74 hyperthyroidism and around 17 progressor patients) is reported in the paper. Prospective prediction of ophthalmopathy was tested in an independent validation cohort of approximately 19 hyperthyroidism patients and 17 patients who later progressed to ophthalmopathy. TCR V-J signatures able to tell the groups apart were searched for in a discovery cohort of 100 or so patients, of whom over 40 had Graves' ophthalmopathy and around 58 had stable Graves' hyperthyroidism.

TCR beta CDR3 regions were amplified from RNA transcripts. A first-round RT-PCR of the TCR CDR3 used the HTBI primer set with the Qiagen OneStep RT-PCR kit. The libraries were constructed in a second round of multiplex PCR and then size-selected and purified. The libraries were sequenced on an Illumina HiSeq2000 using paired-end 100 bp reads. For the original study's pipeline: SOAPnuke was used to process the raw data, throwing out any read that contained adapters or uncalled bases, had a mean Phred below 15, or lacked an exact constant-primer or identifier match. High-quality paired reads were merged with COPE v1.2.5, and unique nucleotide sequences were defined as clonotypes. MiTCR v1.1 was used to align clonotypes to the IMGT TRBV, TRBD and TRBJ reference segments. The analysis included only V-J combinations with a frequency above 0.0001, which together covered 99% to 99.2% of the repertoires. A TCS score was defined as the ratio between F50 (clonal expansion) and ExV (chaos), using BLOSUM62-based TCRdist between CDR3 peptides within each V-J. Welch's t-statistics and random forest reduced around 510 V-J features to about 12, which were used in a naive Bayes classifier (R e1071). TCRdb reprocessed the public reads (quality trimming at Q25 with fastp, clone calling with MiXCR) and kept in-frame beta chains. Each CDR3 protein appears once, grouped with its most common genes and DNA. TCRdb, rather than the study authors, made the V and J calls. The sample yields around 700,000 distinct CDR3 sequences; approximately 18% were counted once. The ten biggest clones cover over 15% of the sample.

Trimming takes 2 bases from V and 9 bases from J, and the germline ends sit 14 bases apart. The CDR3, cysteine through phenylalanine, is 14 amino acids long. Only the CDR3 DNA stays, 42 bases, in frame from base 1. As encoded in the germline V gene (reference sequence), CDR1 is SEHNR while CDR2 is FQNEAQ. Results and caveats for the whole study, not just this receptor: During validation, the model predicted progression to ophthalmopathy a median of about 6.5 months ahead of onset, with more than 55% sensitivity and roughly 72% specificity. No statistical method was used to set the sample size in advance, and investigators knew the group allocation. Most expanded thyroid clonotypes (frequency above 0.001) were also found in blood, which suggests that blood repertoires may mirror thyroid immune responses. A 13 V-J signature model separated ophthalmopathy from stable hyperthyroidism, with just over 85% sensitivity and roughly 81% specificity in cross-validation and 80%/75% in testing.

Hyperthyroidism patients were newly diagnosed, with disease duration under 2 months, and aged 18 to 65 years. The study excluded patients with uncontrolled infections, other autoimmune diseases, pregnancy or lactation. Diagnoses were based on clinical symptoms, serum thyroxine and TRAb, thyroid ultrasound and orbital computed tomography. For progressor patients, blood was drawn at the first diagnosis of hyperthyroidism, before any ophthalmopathy symptoms had appeared. PBMCs were isolated from 8 to 10 ml of fresh peripheral blood by Ficoll-Paque density gradient centrifugation. Patients classed as progressors first received a Graves' hyperthyroidism diagnosis and then went on to develop ophthalmopathy during follow-up. Total RNA was extracted using Trizol reagent, and RNA quality was assessed on an Agilent 2100 Bioanalyzer. This clonotype was seen a handful of times. Its antigen target is currently unknown. Base qualities are missing; no much larger clone stands one base away.

This clonotype was sampled from a woman in her forties or fifties with Graves' hyperthyroidism that later progressed to Graves' ophthalmopathy. Sequenced material: blood. Recombination linked TRBV7-9 to TRBJ2-1; no D gene is confidently identified. The nucleotides are TGTGCCAGCAGCTTACTGAACTCCGGCGGTGAGCAGTTCTTC. Its protein product is CASSLLNSGGEQFF.